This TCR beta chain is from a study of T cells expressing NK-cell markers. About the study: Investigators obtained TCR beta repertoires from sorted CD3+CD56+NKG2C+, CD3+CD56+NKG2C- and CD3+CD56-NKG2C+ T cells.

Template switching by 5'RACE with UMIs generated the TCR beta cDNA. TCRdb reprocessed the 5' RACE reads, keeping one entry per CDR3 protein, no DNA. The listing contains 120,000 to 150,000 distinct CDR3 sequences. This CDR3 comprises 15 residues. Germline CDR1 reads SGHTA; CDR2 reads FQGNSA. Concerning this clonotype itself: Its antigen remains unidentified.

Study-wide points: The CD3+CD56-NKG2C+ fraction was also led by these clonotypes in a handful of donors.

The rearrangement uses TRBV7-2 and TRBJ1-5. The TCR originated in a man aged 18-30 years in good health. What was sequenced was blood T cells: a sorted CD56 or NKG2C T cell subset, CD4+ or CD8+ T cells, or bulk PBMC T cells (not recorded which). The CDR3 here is CASSSIRALNQPQHF.